The T cell receptor (beta chain) under discussion was sequenced for a study of PD-1 blockade in classical Hodgkin lymphoma. The repertoire was sequenced with immunoSEQ multiplex PCR; TCRdb's copy has only in-frame clones and lacks some. The sample lists more than 75,000 clones, approximately 94% occurring once. The CDR3 has 15 residues. Germline trimming cut 3 bases from V and 7 bases from J; bases unmatched to any gene: 12. Germline CDR1 and CDR2: GTSNPN and SVGIG (reference sequence). Regarding the study as a whole: Individuals initiating nivolumab under 1 year after ASCT were excluded. CD8+ TCR diversity did not rise significantly by C4D1, unlike CD4+.

Regarding time point: cycle 4 day 1 (C4D1), after about 6 weeks of nivolumab. Each and every patient relapsed after autologous stem cell transplantation, and patients got differing brentuximab vedotin exposure. Comment on this clone: What it binds is not known.

This chain connects TRBV30 to TRBJ1-2; 9 bases match TRBD1. The source material was peripheral blood mononuclear cells (PBMCs), sampled before the fourth cycle of nivolumab. The sequence was collected from a human donor with classical Hodgkin lymphoma. The CDR3: CAWRAQDRGGIGYTF. CDR3 nucleotides: TGTGCCTGGAGAGCCCAGGACAGGGGAGGTATTGGCTACACCTTC.